Below, 30 T cell receptor beta chains from the same sample are listed, as sequenced in a study of blood T cell repertoires in COVID-19 (TCRdb year 2020). Library preparation was by the immunoSEQ multiplex PCR assay. As stored in TCRdb, this immuneACCESS dataset retains in-frame rearrangements with V and J assigned. A fraction of the clones does not appear; measured against another copy, unresolved V genes explain less than half of the discrepancy, and the remainder lacks a known reason. Across this sample there are more than 300,000 clones, with 89% seen only once. The ten largest clones capture about 6% of the sample. Sequencing was carried out using peripheral blood. Receptors were obtained from a man aged 18 to 30 who had recovered from COVID-19.

V and J are TRBV7-9 and TRBJ1-1; possible D gene TRBD1, 6 bases. This CDR3 spans 13 amino acids. V dropped 1 base and J dropped 7 bases, with 10 bases sitting between them. The V gene's germline CDR1 is SEHNR and CDR2 FQNEAQ (reference sequence). Here the CDR3 DNA reads TGTGCCAGCAGCTTAGAACAGGGAGTTGAAGCTTTCTTT. It encodes CASSLEQGVEAFF.

In its sample, this clone was seen a few times. The DNA for the CDR3 is TGTGCCAGCAGCATCGACAGCTCCAATCAGCCCCAGCATTTT. This encodes CASSIDSSNQPQHF. The chain combines TRBV6-5 with TRBJ1-5; weak D call: TRBD1 (5 bases). V lost 6 bases and J 3 bases, leaving 12 bases between the germline ends. This CDR3 contains 14 residues. Per the germline V gene, CDR1 is MNHEY and CDR2 is SVGAGI.

The genes are TRBV5-1 and TRBJ1-6, with TRBD1 matching over 10 bases. The J segment lost 8 bases and the V segment lost 4 bases, leaving 6 bases of the junction unmatched. CDR1 is SGHRS and CDR2 is YFSETQ in the germline V gene. The CDR3 has 15 residues. The CDR3 coding sequence is TGCGCCAGCAGCGTTGACGGGACAGGGGATTCACCCCTCCACTTT. Translating it yields CASSVDGTGDSPLHF.

This clone was seen once. V gene TRBV11-2 combines with J gene TRBJ2-1, with 10 bases aligning to TRBD1. Unmatched junction bases numbered 6, after V lost 3 bases and J lost 7 bases. Germline CDR1 reads SGHAT; CDR2 reads FQNNGV. The CDR3 sequence is 15 residues long. In DNA form, the CDR3 reads TGTGCCAGCAGCTTTCGGGACAGGGGATCAAATGAGCAGTTCTTC. This translates into CASSFRDRGSNEQFF.

The J gene is TRBJ1-3, the V gene TRBV20-1; tentative D call: TRBD1 (6 bases). The CDR3 spans 11 residues. Germline V lookup: CDR1 DFQATT, CDR2 SNEGSKA (reference sequence). CDR3 DNA sequence: TGCAGCAACAGGGTCGGAAACACCATATATTTT. Its translation is CSNRVGNTIYF.

The V call is TRBV5-1, the J call TRBJ2-3, with D unclear. CDR1 and CDR2 (germline): SGHRS, YFSETQ. Between the trimmed V and J ends, which lost 0 bases and 2 bases, there was a span of 7 bases. The CDR3 is 14 amino acids. CDR3 loop: CASSLDPLTDTQYF. CDR3 DNA sequence: TGCGCCAGCAGCTTGGACCCACTCACAGATACGCAGTATTTT. Drawing the rest from reference TRBV5-1 and TRBJ2-3, the complete variable domain is KAGVTQTPRYLIKTRGQQVTLSCSPISGHRSVSWYQQTPGQGLQFLFEYFSETQRNKGNFPGRFSGRQFSNSRSEMNVSTLELGDSALYLCASSLDPLTDTQYFGPGTRLTVL.

This chain links TRBV13 with TRBJ1-4, with D possibly matching TRBD1 (6 bases). Trimming left V 5 bases short and J 7 bases short, with 14 bases between. Germline loops: CDR1 PRHDT, CDR2 FYEKMQ (reference sequence). The CDR3 totals 14 residues. Here the CDR3 reads CASSQRQASEKLFF. The DNA of the CDR3 is TGTGCCAGCAGCCAACGACAGGCAAGTGAAAAACTGTTTTTT.

The chain is built from TRBV5-1 and TRBJ2-1, with TRBD2 identical over 12 bases. Losses at the gene ends were 4 bases for V and 6 bases for J; bases not matched to a gene: 5. Germline values: CDR1 SGHRS, CDR2 YFSETQ. There are 15 residues in the CDR3. The CDR3 region has the DNA TGCGCCAGCAGCACCCTAGCGGGGGGGCTCAATGAGCAGTTCTTC. This gives the protein CASSTLAGGLNEQFF.

The chain carries TRBV30 and TRBJ1-1; D is unresolved. This CDR3 has 16 residues. Looked up from germline, CDR1 is GTSNPN and CDR2 is SVGIG (reference sequence). The CDR3 region is CALAATTLMANTEAFF. CDR3 bases: TGTGCATTGGCGGCAACTACCCTTATGGCGAACACTGAAGCTTTCTTT.

V gene TRBV27 combines with J gene TRBJ1-2, with D tentatively TRBD1 (6 bases). V lost 0 bases and J 3 bases, leaving 14 bases between the germline ends. CDR1 and CDR2 (germline): MNHEY, SMNVEV (reference sequence). The CDR3 is made up of 16 amino acids. The CDR3 here is CASSLSGGGAHYGYTF. The CDR3 DNA reads TGTGCCAGCAGTTTATCGGGTGGGGGGGCACACTATGGCTACACCTTC.

The V and J genes are TRBV7-9 and TRBJ2-1; 7 nucleotides align to TRBD2. The CDR3 is made up of 14 amino acids. With 0 bases clipped from V and 7 bases from J, the junction kept 3 bases outside the gene matches. CDR1 is SEHNR, CDR2 FQNEAQ, per germline (reference sequence). DNA of the CDR3: TGTGCCAGCAGCTTAGCGGGAGGGCGAAATGAGCAGTTCTTC. Residues: CASSLAGGRNEQFF.

The gene calls are TRBV6-5 and TRBJ1-1; tentative D call: TRBD1 (5 bases). Germline lookup yields CDR1 MNHEY and CDR2 SVGAGI. V lost 6 bases to trimming and J lost 0 bases, with 11 bases between them. The CDR3 is made up of 14 amino acids. The CDR3 coding sequence is TGTGCCAGCAGCTGGACAAGCATGAACACTGAAGCTTTCTTT. This translates into CASSWTSMNTEAFF.

The V gene is TRBV7-3, the J gene TRBJ1-2; D remains ambiguous. The ends were cut back, 5 bases at V and 2 bases at J, with 15 bases in the middle. The CDR3 is 15 amino acids. CDR1 is SGHTA, CDR2 FQGTGA, per germline. CDR3 sequence (DNA): TGTGCCAGCAGCCCTACCCCGACAAGCAACTATGGCTACACCTTC. It is translated as CASSPTPTSNYGYTF.

This rearrangement joins TRBV5-1 to TRBJ2-1; TRBD2 matches 11 bases. From germline, CDR1 is SGHRS and CDR2 YFSETQ. This CDR3 contains 15 residues. V lost 1 base and J lost 8; bases outside the gene matches: 5. CDR3 in amino acids: CASSLSGLAGDEQFF. CDR3 in DNA: TGCGCCAGCAGCTTGTCTGGACTAGCGGGCGATGAGCAGTTCTTC.

CDR3 DNA: TGTGCCAGCAAGACTAGCGGTTACAATGAGCAGTTCTTC. It specifies CASKTSGYNEQFF. The chain employs TRBV7-9 and TRBJ2-1; 9 bases are a match to TRBD2. Germline V CDR1 and CDR2: SEHNR, FQNEAQ (reference sequence). J lost 4 bases, V lost 7 bases, and 2 bases had no gene match. The CDR3 loop spans 13 amino acids. Combining the CDR3 with reference TRBV7-9 and TRBJ2-1 gives the whole variable domain DTGVSQNPRHKITKRGQNVTFRCDPISEHNRLYWYRQTLGQGPEFLTYFQNEAQLEKSRLLSDRFSAERPKGSFSTLEIQRTEQGDSAMYLCASKTSGYNEQFFGPGTRLTVL.

The V gene is TRBV10-3, the J gene TRBJ1-4, with TRBD1 as a possible D gene (6 bases). CDR3 length: 16 residues. Germline loops: CDR1 ENHRY, CDR2 SYGVKD. The V and J ends lost 0 bases and 7 bases respectively, with 15 bases between them. For the CDR3, the DNA is TGTGCCATCAGTGAGTCAGAGACAGGATGGGGTGAAAAACTGTTTTTT. Translating it yields CAISESETGWGEKLFF.

The V and J genes are TRBV7-2 and TRBJ2-7; 9 bases map to TRBD2. The CDR3 contains 15 residues. Trimming took 1 base from V and 2 from J; bases not matched to a gene: 3. CDR1 is SGHTA, CDR2 FQGNSA, per germline. The chain's CDR3 is CASSLEAGGPYEQYF. In DNA, the CDR3 is TGTGCCAGCAGCTTAGAGGCGGGAGGGCCCTACGAGCAGTACTTC.

This sequence joins TRBV6-2 or TRBV6-3 and TRBJ1-1; D may be TRBD1 (6 bases). V lost 6 bases and J 5 bases, leaving 19 bases between the germline ends. The CDR3 sequence is 15 residues long. Germline CDR1 and CDR2: MNHEY and SVGEGT. The chain's CDR3 is CASSPLTGGGTEAFF. Here the CDR3 DNA reads TGTGCCAGCAGCCCCCTAACGGGAGGGGGAACTGAAGCTTTCTTT.

The rearrangement joins TRBV29-1 to TRBJ2-7; tentative D call: TRBD1 (5 bases). The CDR3 consists of 12 residues. Between the trimmed V and J ends, which lost 3 bases and 2 bases, there was a span of 8 bases. In germline, CDR1 is SQVTM, CDR2 ANQGSEA. This CDR3 reads CSVETVTYEQYF. CDR3 coding DNA: TGCAGCGTTGAGACAGTTACCTACGAGCAGTACTTC.

CDR3 sequence (DNA): TGTGCCAGCAGCTTAGGAGGGGGCTCCTCTGAAGCTTTCTTT. Translated, it gives CASSLGGGSSEAFF. The V call is TRBV7-9, the J call TRBJ1-1, with 7 bases matching TRBD1. The V and J ends lost 1 base and 6 bases, in that order; junction bases with no gene match: 5. The germline V gene encodes CDR1 SEHNR and CDR2 FQNEAQ (reference sequence). This CDR3 is 14 amino acids long.

The gene calls are TRBV19 and TRBJ2-5, with TRBD1 matching 8 bases. Unmatched junction bases numbered 12, after V lost 4 bases and J lost 5 bases. This CDR3 has 16 residues. Germline CDR1 LNHDA, CDR2 SQIVND (reference sequence). The CDR3 spells CASSSGQGSPLETQYF. The DNA for the CDR3 is TGTGCCAGTAGTAGTGGACAGGGTAGTCCCCTGGAGACCCAGTACTTC.

The rearrangement uses TRBV11-3 and TRBJ2-3, with 11 bases identical to TRBD1. The V gene end was trimmed by 1 base and the J gene end by 4 bases; junction bases not matched to a gene: 7. This CDR3 region has 17 residues. Germline assignment: CDR1 SGHNT and CDR2 YENEEA. The CDR3 bases are TGTGCCAGCAGCTTAGGTCGGACAGGGGGCTTCGCAGATACGCAGTATTTT. The encoded protein is CASSLGRTGGFADTQYF.

This clone was seen only once. This chain connects TRBV28 to TRBJ1-2; 9 bases match TRBD1. This CDR3 has 15 amino acids. The V gene end was trimmed by 5 bases and the J gene end by 6 bases; junction bases not matched to a gene: 10. CDR1 and CDR2 (germline): MDHEN, SYDVKM. In DNA form, the CDR3 reads TGTGCCAGCAGTGCCCCACAGGGGGCAGTGCATGGCTACACCTTC. Translated: CASSAPQGAVHGYTF.

The V and J genes are TRBV19 and TRBJ2-1; 8 bases match TRBD2. With V trimmed by 5 bases and J by 6 bases, 9 bases remained unmatched. The CDR3 totals 15 residues. Germline lookup yields CDR1 LNHDA and CDR2 SQIVND (reference sequence). The CDR3 nucleotides are TGTGCCAGTAGTCTCGGGACTAGAGGGTTCAATGAGCAGTTCTTC. This sequence encodes CASSLGTRGFNEQFF.

Remarks on this clone: The same CDR3 is also encoded by other DNA sequences in this sample. The J gene is TRBJ1-4, the V gene TRBV6-5, with TRBD1 matching over 9 bases. Germline V gives CDR1 MNHEY, CDR2 SVGAGI. The V gene end was trimmed by 5 bases and the J gene end by 4 bases; junction bases not matched to a gene: 5. The length of the CDR3 is 15 residues. CDR3 nucleotides: TGTGCCAGCAGTCCCGGGACAGGGATTAATGAAAAACTGTTTTTT. Its translation: CASSPGTGINEKLFF.

The genes are TRBV20-1 and TRBJ2-1; 8 nucleotides agree with TRBD2. The J segment lost 8 bases and the V segment lost 3 bases, leaving 12 bases of the junction unmatched. CDR3 length: 15 residues. CDR1 DFQATT and CDR2 SNEGSKA come from the germline V gene (reference sequence). The CDR3 region has the DNA TGCAGTGCTAGTGGTGGCGGGGGGCCAGGATATGAGCAGTTCTTC. Translating gives CSASGGGGPGYEQFF.

The V gene is TRBV19, the J gene TRBJ1-1; 8 bases map to TRBD1. CDR3 size: 18 residues. Trimming took 0 bases from V and 4 from J; bases not matched to a gene: 13. Germline CDR1 is LNHDA and CDR2 is SQIVND (reference sequence). In DNA form, the CDR3 reads TGTGCCAGTAGTATAGATGGGCCAAGTACAGGGGGGAGCACTGAAGCTTTCTTT. Protein sequence: CASSIDGPSTGGSTEAFF.

The rearrangement links TRBV7-6 to TRBJ2-1; TRBD1 aligns across 7 bases. CDR3 size: 15 residues. The junction had 9 bases not matched to a gene; V was cut back by 2 bases and J by 8 bases. The V gene's germline CDR1 is SGHVS and CDR2 FNYEAQ. The CDR3: CASSLNGPGGDEQFF. For the CDR3, the DNA is TGTGCCAGCAGCTTAAATGGGCCAGGGGGTGATGAGCAGTTCTTC.

V is TRBV3-1 (or the pseudogene TRBV3-2) and J is TRBJ2-7; D call uncertain. V was pared by 1 base and J by 5 bases, with 12 bases between. The CDR3 runs 14 residues. From germline, CDR1 is LGHDT and CDR2 YNNKEL (reference sequence). The CDR3 protein is CASSQGSYGHEQYF. CDR3 sequence (DNA): TGTGCCAGCAGCCAAGGTTCATACGGTCACGAGCAGTACTTC.

This chain joins TRBV7-3 and TRBJ2-1; a possible D gene is TRBD1 (7 bases). Between the trimmed V and J ends, which lost 5 bases and 0 bases, there was a span of 14 bases. The CDR3 has 16 amino acids. Germline CDR1 is SGHTA and CDR2 is FQGTGA. The CDR3 DNA reads TGTGCCAGCAGCGGAGGGGGCAAAGACTCCTACAATGAGCAGTTCTTC. This translates into CASSGGGKDSYNEQFF.